These T cell receptor beta chains were read from a single sample in a study of OX40 agonist ivuxolimab in advanced cancers. TCRdb's table, derived via immunoSEQ multiplex PCR, lists solely in-frame clones and lacks some. The sample includes about 34,000 clones, around 80% of them seen just once. Material: CD4+ or CD8+ T cells sorted from blood, obtained in a trial of the OX40 agonist ivuxolimab. These receptors came from an adult with an advanced solid tumor such as melanoma, head and neck, liver or kidney cancer. CDR3s include the opening cysteine and the closing phenylalanine or tryptophan. A D gene is named only where the DNA matches it firmly. Only part of the rows carry a size: once, few, many, or a class if the clone is expanded.

j_gene: TRBJ2-5; len: 16; d_gene: TRBD1; abundance: -; v_gene: TRBV7-8; CDR3aa: CASSLDRTGAGETQYF; CDR3nt: TGTGCCAGCAGCTTAGACCGGACAGGGGCGGGAGAGACCCAGTACTTC
j_gene: TRBJ2-1; len: 15; d_gene: -; abundance: -; v_gene: TRBV4-3; CDR3aa: CASSQEPGAARAQFF; CDR3nt: TGCGCCAGCAGCCAAGAGCCTGGGGCCGCACGCGCGCAGTTCTTC
j_gene: TRBJ2-5; len: 15; d_gene: -; abundance: few; v_gene: TRBV5-1; CDR3aa: CASSLAGQGQETQYF; CDR3nt: TGCGCCAGCAGCTTGGCCGGTCAGGGACAAGAGACCCAGTACTTC
j_gene: TRBJ2-7; len: 16; d_gene: -; abundance: -; v_gene: TRBV7-2; CDR3aa: CASSSPRQVSSYEQYF; CDR3nt: TGTGCCAGCAGCTCGCCCCGACAGGTGAGCTCCTACGAGCAGTACTTC
j_gene: TRBJ2-1; len: 14; d_gene: -; abundance: -; v_gene: TRBV7-3; CDR3aa: CASSLSPVDNEQFF; CDR3nt: TGTGCCAGCAGCTTAAGCCCTGTCGACAATGAGCAGTTCTTC
j_gene: TRBJ2-7; len: 15; d_gene: -; abundance: -; v_gene: TRBV7-2; CDR3aa: CASSLGLGAYYEQYF; CDR3nt: TGTGCCAGCAGCTTAGGACTAGGCGCTTACTACGAGCAGTACTTC
j_gene: TRBJ1-2; len: 14; d_gene: TRBD1; abundance: -; v_gene: TRBV6-1; CDR3aa: CASSATGGGYGYTF; CDR3nt: TGTGCCAGCAGTGCCACAGGGGGCGGATATGGCTACACCTTC
j_gene: TRBJ1-1; len: 14; d_gene: -; abundance: few; v_gene: TRBV5-1; CDR3aa: CASSWGAGRTEAFF; CDR3nt: TGCGCCAGCAGCTGGGGGGCAGGGAGGACTGAAGCTTTCTTT
j_gene: TRBJ1-2; len: 16; d_gene: -; abundance: -; v_gene: TRBV11-2; CDR3aa: CASSLTFGTRAYGYTF; CDR3nt: TGTGCCAGCAGCTTAACATTTGGCACAAGGGCCTATGGCTACACCTTC
j_gene: TRBJ1-1; len: 14; d_gene: -; abundance: -; v_gene: TRBV6-1; CDR3aa: CASQRDRLNTEAFF; CDR3nt: TGTGCCAGCCAACGGGACCGCTTGAACACTGAAGCTTTCTTT
j_gene: TRBJ1-2; len: 13; d_gene: -; abundance: -; v_gene: TRBV5-1; CDR3aa: CASSLGLDDGYTF; CDR3nt: TGCGCCAGCAGCTTAGGACTGGATGATGGCTACACCTTC
j_gene: TRBJ1-2; len: 14; d_gene: -; abundance: -; v_gene: TRBV7-3; CDR3aa: CASSLVLIGYGYTF; CDR3nt: TGTGCCAGCAGCTTAGTTCTAATTGGCTATGGCTACACCTTC
j_gene: TRBJ2-1; len: 15; d_gene: TRBD2; abundance: once; v_gene: TRBV7-2; CDR3aa: CASSLAVAGRNEQFF; CDR3nt: TGTGCCAGCAGCTTAGCAGTAGCGGGACGGAATGAGCAGTTCTTC
j_gene: TRBJ1-1; len: 17; d_gene: -; abundance: -; v_gene: TRBV7-9; CDR3aa: CASSDALGGLVGTEAFF; CDR3nt: TGTGCCAGCAGCGACGCCTTGGGTGGGTTAGTGGGTACTGAAGCTTTCTTT
j_gene: TRBJ2-3; len: 20; d_gene: TRBD2; abundance: -; v_gene: TRBV4-3; CDR3aa: CASSQDLSSGISTGTDTQYF; CDR3nt: TGCGCCAGCAGCCAAGATCTGTCTAGCGGGATAAGCACTGGCACAGATACGCAGTATTTT
j_gene: TRBJ2-2; len: 13; d_gene: -; abundance: -; v_gene: TRBV19; CDR3aa: CASNTPNTGELFF; CDR3nt: TGTGCCAGTAATACTCCAAACACCGGGGAGCTGTTTTTT
j_gene: TRBJ1-2; len: 13; d_gene: TRBD1; abundance: few; v_gene: TRBV7-3; CDR3aa: CASSTPTGDGYTF; CDR3nt: TGTGCCAGCAGCACCCCTACAGGGGATGGCTACACCTTC
j_gene: TRBJ2-3; len: 15; d_gene: TRBD2; abundance: -; v_gene: TRBV2; CDR3aa: CASRLTSGKTDTQYF; CDR3nt: TGTGCCAGCAGGCTGACTAGCGGGAAAACAGATACGCAGTATTTT
j_gene: TRBJ1-6; len: 16; d_gene: -; abundance: -; v_gene: TRBV5-1; CDR3aa: CASSLETGNYNSPLHF; CDR3nt: TGCGCCAGCAGCTTGGAAACAGGGAATTATAATTCACCCCTCCACTTT
j_gene: TRBJ1-1; len: 15; d_gene: TRBD1; abundance: -; v_gene: TRBV4-2; CDR3aa: CASSPGQGLNTEAFF; CDR3nt: TGTGCCAGCAGCCCGGGACAGGGGCTGAACACTGAAGCTTTCTTT
j_gene: TRBJ2-6; len: 14; d_gene: -; abundance: -; v_gene: TRBV30; CDR3aa: CAWSRDSGANVLTF; CDR3nt: TGTGCCTGGAGTAGGGACTCTGGGGCCAACGTCCTGACTTTC
j_gene: TRBJ2-5; len: 11; d_gene: -; abundance: -; v_gene: TRBV6-5; CDR3aa: CASSMGGTQYF; CDR3nt: TGTGCCAGCAGCATGGGGGGGACCCAGTACTTC
j_gene: TRBJ2-3; len: 14; d_gene: -; abundance: -; v_gene: TRBV6-1; CDR3aa: CASSEGARTDTQYF; CDR3nt: TGTGCCAGCAGTGAAGGGGCACGCACAGATACGCAGTATTTT
j_gene: TRBJ2-2; len: 14; d_gene: TRBD1; abundance: -; v_gene: TRBV11-2; CDR3aa: CASSGTGLSGELFF; CDR3nt: TGTGCCAGCAGCGGGACAGGGTTGTCCGGGGAGCTGTTTTTT
j_gene: TRBJ2-3; len: 13; d_gene: -; abundance: -; v_gene: TRBV9; CDR3aa: CASAPPGTDTQYF; CDR3nt: TGTGCCAGCGCCCCCCCTGGCACAGATACGCAGTATTTT
j_gene: TRBJ1-4; len: 14; d_gene: -; abundance: -; v_gene: TRBV7-2; CDR3aa: CASSSQGGREKLFF; CDR3nt: TGTGCCAGCAGCTCCCAGGGTGGGAGGGAAAAACTGTTTTTT
j_gene: TRBJ2-5; len: 18; d_gene: -; abundance: -; v_gene: TRBV15; CDR3aa: CATSRDPSRRGGRETQYF; CDR3nt: TGTGCCACCAGCAGAGACCCTTCCCGGAGGGGGGGCCGTGAGACCCAGTACTTC
j_gene: TRBJ2-3; len: 15; d_gene: TRBD2; abundance: few; v_gene: TRBV6-1; CDR3aa: CASLGRRGGRDTQYF; CDR3nt: TGTGCCAGCCTGGGGAGGCGGGGGGGCCGGGATACGCAGTATTTT
j_gene: TRBJ1-2; len: 16; d_gene: -; abundance: -; v_gene: TRBV15; CDR3aa: CATSRDRGRGPGGYTF; CDR3nt: TGTGCCACCAGCAGAGACAGGGGACGAGGACCTGGTGGCTACACCTTC
j_gene: TRBJ1-5; len: 13; d_gene: -; abundance: medium-sized; v_gene: TRBV10-1; CDR3aa: CATTGRSGQPQHF; CDR3nt: TGCGCCACCACAGGGAGGTCCGGGCAGCCCCAGCATTTT
j_gene: TRBJ2-5; len: 14; d_gene: TRBD1; abundance: -; v_gene: TRBV18; CDR3aa: CASSPRGQGETQYF; CDR3nt: TGTGCCAGCTCACCCAGGGGGCAGGGAGAGACCCAGTACTTC
j_gene: TRBJ2-5; len: 15; d_gene: TRBD2; abundance: -; v_gene: TRBV7-9; CDR3aa: CASSLVQGGAETQYF; CDR3nt: TGTGCCAGCAGCTTAGTCCAGGGAGGGGCAGAGACCCAGTACTTC
j_gene: TRBJ1-6; len: 15; d_gene: -; abundance: few; v_gene: TRBV2; CDR3aa: CASSAREPDNSPLHF; CDR3nt: TGTGCCAGCAGTGCCCGGGAGCCTGATAATTCACCCCTCCACTTT
j_gene: TRBJ2-1; len: 13; d_gene: -; abundance: -; v_gene: TRBV7-3; CDR3aa: CASSLSRSNEQFF; CDR3nt: TGTGCCAGCAGCCTGAGTCGGAGCAATGAGCAGTTCTTC
j_gene: TRBJ1-2; len: 12; d_gene: -; abundance: few; v_gene: TRBV5-1; CDR3aa: CASSGGTYGYTF; CDR3nt: TGTGCCAGCAGCGGCGGGACTTATGGCTACACCTTC
j_gene: TRBJ1-5; len: 15; d_gene: TRBD1; abundance: -; v_gene: TRBV5-1; CDR3aa: CASSLDYRGNQPQHF; CDR3nt: TGCGCCAGCAGCTTGGACTACAGGGGTAATCAGCCCCAGCATTTT
j_gene: TRBJ2-2; len: 14; d_gene: -; abundance: -; v_gene: TRBV5-4; CDR3aa: CASSLIEGTGELFF; CDR3nt: TGTGCCAGCAGCTTGATAGAGGGGACCGGGGAGCTGTTTTTT
j_gene: TRBJ2-7; len: 14; d_gene: -; abundance: -; v_gene: TRBV18; CDR3aa: CASSPPRARPEQYF; CDR3nt: TGTGCCAGCTCACCACCGAGGGCCAGGCCCGAGCAGTACTTC
j_gene: TRBJ2-1; len: 12; d_gene: -; abundance: -; v_gene: TRBV7-8; CDR3aa: CASSEQGNEQFF; CDR3nt: TGTGCCAGCAGCGAGCAGGGTAATGAGCAGTTCTTC
j_gene: TRBJ2-5; len: 15; d_gene: -; abundance: -; v_gene: TRBV14; CDR3aa: CASSQVRGEKETQYF; CDR3nt: TGTGCCAGCAGCCAAGTACGCGGAGAGAAAGAGACCCAGTACTTC
j_gene: TRBJ2-7; len: 14; d_gene: -; abundance: once; v_gene: TRBV4-2; CDR3aa: CASSLGRNSYEQYF; CDR3nt: TGTGCCAGCAGCTTGGGACGGAACTCCTACGAGCAGTACTTC
j_gene: TRBJ2-3; len: 16; d_gene: -; abundance: -; v_gene: TRBV5-1; CDR3aa: CASSLVGGLSSDTQYF; CDR3nt: TGCGCCAGCAGCTTGGTAGGGGGGCTCTCGTCAGATACGCAGTATTTT
j_gene: TRBJ1-2; len: 13; d_gene: -; abundance: -; v_gene: TRBV6-4; CDR3aa: CASSDSARAGYTF; CDR3nt: TGTGCCAGCAGTGACTCCGCGCGAGCTGGCTACACCTTC
j_gene: TRBJ1-2; len: 14; d_gene: -; abundance: -; v_gene: TRBV5-4; CDR3aa: CASSVQGNDYGYTF; CDR3nt: TGTGCCAGCAGCGTTCAGGGAAATGACTATGGCTACACCTTC
j_gene: TRBJ2-3; len: 14; d_gene: -; abundance: -; v_gene: TRBV27; CDR3aa: CASSAGDRPDTQYF; CDR3nt: TGTGCCAGCAGTGCGGGAGACAGGCCAGATACGCAGTATTTT
j_gene: TRBJ2-1; len: 15; d_gene: TRBD1; abundance: -; v_gene: TRBV5-4; CDR3aa: CASSFPGQGYNEQFF; CDR3nt: TGTGCCAGCAGCTTCCCGGGACAGGGTTACAATGAGCAGTTCTTC
j_gene: TRBJ1-3; len: 17; d_gene: TRBD1; abundance: few; v_gene: TRBV7-9; CDR3aa: CASSPGPGQGGRNTIYF; CDR3nt: TGTGCCAGCAGCCCTGGCCCGGGACAGGGGGGTCGAAACACCATATATTTT